This T cell receptor beta chain was documented in a study of shared clonotypes between healthy human individuals. Trimming shortened V by 6 bases and J by 0 bases, and 11 bases separated the two germline ends. CDR1 and CDR2 (germline): LNHDA, SQIVND (reference sequence). The CDR3 covers 15 residues. The repertoire was sequenced with immunoSEQ multiplex PCR; TCRdb's copy has only in-frame clones and lacks some. In the table there are about 480,000 clones, 60% to 80% of which are singletons. Sequencing was performed on PBMCs. The receptor was derived from a woman aged 40 to 50 in good health. Some clones in this sample may be carry-over from other donors' samples. The rearrangement links TRBV19 to TRBJ2-2; D is perhaps TRBD2 (6 bases). The CDR3 coding sequence is TGTGCCAGTAGGATATGGGGGGCGAACACCGGGGAGCTGTTTTTT. Its protein is CASRIWGANTGELFF.